This T cell receptor beta chain was recovered during a study of PD-L1 blockade in urothelial cancer. Study-level background: Prior regimens of chemotherapy numbered 0 to 3 per patient. Specimens of blood held a median count of roughly 150,000 T cells.

Points on this clone: Antigen unknown.

Stated time point: peripheral blood 6 weeks after treatment start. This CDR3 has 13 amino acids. Per germline, CDR1 MNHEY and CDR2 SMNVEV (reference sequence). The V gene end was trimmed by 7 bases and the J gene end by 0 bases; junction bases not matched to a gene: 2. What went into each PCR as a spike was synthetic TCR analog templates. Sequencing was performed with immunoSEQ multiplex PCR; in TCRdb, only in-frame clones are kept and a portion is missing. The sample has 45,000 to 55,000 clones; around 88% are singletons. General study findings and limits: TCR clonality was measured in pretreatment peripheral blood. Clonality below the median predicted better survival.

The receptor's source is a man between 60 and 70 years old with urothelial cancer. The gene calls are TRBV27 and TRBJ1-1, with TRBD1 identical over 7 bases. This specimen consisted of PBMCs, obtained around atezolizumab (anti-PD-L1) treatment. CDR3 region: CASMGQMNTEAFF. CDR3 DNA: TGTGCCAGCATGGGACAGATGAACACTGAAGCTTTCTTT.